This T cell receptor (beta chain) was sequenced during a study of T cells in Graves' hyperthyroidism and ophthalmopathy. General study points: Blood samples included most of the expanded thyroid clonotypes exceeding 0.001. Stable hyperthyroidism was separated from ophthalmopathy by a model based on 13 V-J features.

Researchers took RNA transcripts and amplified the TCR beta CDR3 regions from them. An initial round of RT-PCR targeting the TCR CDR3 relied on the HTBI primer set. One entry per CDR3 protein results from TCRdb running MiXCR on the multiplex PCR reads. Among about 620,000 distinct CDR3 sequences listed, about a sixth were seen once. As for this clonotype: Its specificity is unknown.

Germline assignment: CDR1 LGHNA and CDR2 YSLEER. V was clipped by 0 bases and J by 8 bases, with 11 bases between them. The CDR3 contains 14 residues. For the diagnoses, clinical symptoms, serum thyroxine and TRAb, thyroid ultrasound and orbital computed tomography were used. The authors took PBMCs from 7.5 to 10 ml fresh peripheral blood. The sample was blood. The TCR comes from a woman aged 25 to 39 with Graves' hyperthyroidism. The gene calls are TRBV4-3 and TRBJ2-4, with D perhaps matching TRBD2 (5 bases). CDR3 loop: CASSQEFLGDIQYF. The CDR3 DNA is TGCGCCAGCAGCCAAGAATTTCTCGGGGACATTCAGTACTTC.